The 13 T cell receptor beta chains below were found in one sample sequenced in a study of vaccination and CD4 T cells after COVID-19. Noted treatment: approximately 10-day PBMC culture with coronavirus spike peptide pools or control peptides (ViraFEST assay). Which antigens these TCRs recognize remains unknown. With the Oncomine TCR Beta short-read assay, DNA from cultured CD4+ T cells was sequenced. TCRdb called the PCR reads again in MiXCR, with one record for every CDR3 protein. The sample carries about 10,000 distinct CDR3 sequences, about 31% recorded once. Sequencing used CD4+ T cells from blood, cultured in vitro, obtained after SARS-CoV-2 vaccination. Receptors were obtained from a human donor who had recovered from COVID-19.

The J gene is TRBJ2-5, the V gene TRBV28, with D possibly called TRBD1 or TRBD2 (6 bases each). The CDR3 runs to 16 residues. V was trimmed by 4 bases and J by 1 base, leaving 16 bases between them. In germline, CDR1 is MDHEN, CDR2 SYDVKM. The CDR3 here is CASSSRGRTPQETQYF. CDR3 DNA: TGTGCCAGCAGTTCCCGGGGGCGGACACCCCAAGAGACCCAGTACTTC.

The chain joins TRBV19 to TRBJ2-1, with 9 positions matching TRBD1. The V segment lost 11 bases and the J segment 5 bases; nucleotides outside the gene matches: 7. The CDR3 runs to 13 residues. From germline, CDR1 is LNHDA and CDR2 SQIVND (reference sequence). The CDR3 spells CAGRRDRDNEQFF. In DNA form, the CDR3 reads TGTGCCGGTCGGCGGGACAGGGACAATGAGCAGTTCTTC. Full variable domain (missing parts from reference TRBV19 and TRBJ2-1): DGGITQSPKYLFRKEGQNVTLSCEQNLNHDAMYWYRQDPGQGLRLIYYSQIVNDFQKGDIAEGYSVSREKKESFPLTVTSAQKNPTAFYLCAGRRDRDNEQFFGPGTRLTVL.

This clonotype is large within its sample. This sequence joins TRBV20-1 and TRBJ1-6; 8 bases line up with TRBD1. The length of the CDR3 is 16 residues. Germline assignment: CDR1 DFQATT and CDR2 SNEGSKA (reference sequence). V gave up 0 bases and J gave up 9 bases; unmatched junction bases: 10. CDR3 nucleotide sequence: TGCAGTGCTAGAGATGTGGGACAGGTGCCAGGTTCACCCCTCCACTTT. Amino acids: CSARDVGQVPGSPLHF.

This clonotype was counted only a few times. The chain recombines TRBV28 with TRBJ2-3; 7 bases fit TRBD1. V was pared by 8 bases and J by 4 bases, with 9 bases of the junction left unmatched. Germline V lookup: CDR1 MDHEN, CDR2 SYDVKM. The CDR3 covers 14 residues. CDR3 DNA sequence: TGTGCCAGCTACGGGACAGTCACCCCAGATACGCAGTATTTT. This sequence encodes CASYGTVTPDTQYF.

The chain has TRBV6-1 and TRBJ1-5; TRBD1 agrees at 8 bases. CDR3 length: 14 residues. The junction had 4 bases not matched to a gene; V was cut back by 6 bases and J by 3 bases. Germline V gene data show CDR1 as MNHNS and CDR2 as SASEGT. The chain's CDR3 is CASSRQGYNQPQHF. The DNA for the CDR3 is TGTGCCAGCAGCCGACAGGGGTACAATCAGCCCCAGCATTTT.

The rearrangement joins TRBV28 to TRBJ1-1; D is unresolved. Germline assignment: CDR1 MDHEN and CDR2 SYDVKM. This CDR3 comprises 12 residues. Trimming removed 3 bases from V and 5 bases from J, with 7 bases in between. DNA for the CDR3: TGTGCCAGCAGTTTGGTATATACTGAAGCTTTCTTT. It translates to CASSLVYTEAFF.

This clonotype was seen only a few times. The chain recombines TRBV6-1 with TRBJ2-3, with D tentatively TRBD2 (8 bases). Germline V gene data show CDR1 as MNHNS and CDR2 as SASEGT. Between the trimmed V and J ends, which lost 5 bases and 2 bases, there was a span of 32 bases. This CDR3 contains 21 residues. CDR3 protein: CASSSTPRGMVGRGLTDTQYF. The DNA of the CDR3 is TGTGCCAGCAGTAGTACACCCAGGGGGATGGTCGGGAGGGGACTCACAGATACGCAGTATTTT.

This clonotype has just a few counts. The V and J genes are TRBV19 and TRBJ1-1, with 7 nucleotides matching TRBD1. V lost 7 bases and J lost 1; bases outside the gene matches: 9. Germline CDR1 reads LNHDA; CDR2 reads SQIVND (reference sequence). This CDR3 is built from 15 residues. The chain's CDR3 is CASIKGGTQNTEAFF. In nucleotides, the CDR3 is TGTGCCAGTATCAAAGGGGGCACTCAGAACACTGAAGCTTTCTTT.

The rearrangement links TRBV7-2 to TRBJ1-5; D gene uncertain. Between the trimmed V and J ends, which lost 1 base and 3 bases, there was a span of 10 bases. This CDR3 has 15 amino acids. The germline gives CDR1 SGHTA, CDR2 FQGNSA. CDR3 sequence (DNA): TGTGCCAGCAGCTTAGGACCCTGGGACAATCAGCCCCAGCATTTT. Residues: CASSLGPWDNQPQHF.

The chain is built from TRBV30 and TRBJ2-3; 11 bases are a match to TRBD2. This CDR3 spans 18 amino acids. V shed 5 bases, J shed 1 base, and the junction held 14 bases outside the gene matches. Germline CDR1 and CDR2: GTSNPN and SVGIG (reference sequence). This CDR3 reads CAWRPPGLAAGGTDTQYF. Here the CDR3 DNA reads TGTGCCTGGCGCCCCCCGGGACTAGCGGCTGGAGGCACAGATACGCAGTATTTT.

This clonotype was seen only a few times. V is TRBV18 and J is TRBJ2-1; 13 bases align to TRBD2. V lost 3 bases, J lost 9 bases, and 8 bases stayed unmatched. Per the germline V gene, CDR1 is KGHSH and CDR2 is LQKENI. The CDR3 is 16 residues long. The CDR3 spells CASSPSGLAGAGEQFF. In nucleotides, the CDR3 is TGTGCCAGCTCACCCTCAGGACTAGCGGGAGCGGGTGAGCAGTTCTTC.

The table lists this clonotype with a few counts. V gene TRBV7-2 combines with J gene TRBJ2-1; no reliable D call. Germline CDR1 and CDR2: SGHTA and FQGNSA. The CDR3 loop spans 16 amino acids. Trimming took 0 bases from V and 1 from J, leaving 10 bases between them. The CDR3 coding sequence is TGTGCCAGCAGCTTAGCGGGGATGAGTTCCTACAATGAGCAGTTCTTC. Its translation: CASSLAGMSSYNEQFF. Filled out from reference TRBV7-2 and TRBJ2-1, the complete variable domain reads GAGVSQSPSNKVTEKGKDVELRCDPISGHTALYWYRQSLGQGLEFLIYFQGNSAPDKSGLPSDRFSAERTGGSVSTLTIQRTQQEDSAVYLCASSLAGMSSYNEQFFGPGTRLTVL.

The V gene is TRBV29-1, the J gene TRBJ1-2, with 7 positions matching TRBD1. This CDR3 region has 13 residues. V trimming: 7 bases; J trimming: 0 bases; junction bases outside the gene matches: 5. Germline V gene sequence: CDR1 SQVTM, CDR2 ANQGSEA. CDR3 DNA sequence: TGCAGCGGCGGGACAGCCGCTAACTATGGCTACACCTTC. Amino acid sequence: CSGGTAANYGYTF.